A selection of T cell receptor beta chains follows, all from one sample in a study of blood T cell repertoires in COVID-19. Repertoires were generated with immunoSEQ multiplex PCR, while TCRdb's copy carries only in-frame clones and drops some. The table lists 240,000 or so clones, about 80% of them singletons. Sample: peripheral blood. The receptors were gathered from a woman older than 75 with acute or convalescent COVID-19. Both conserved end residues are part of each CDR3. Fields, in order: J gene, clone size, D gene, V gene, CDR3 protein, CDR3 DNA. The D gene is left open where the match is weak. Expanded clones get a size class; other rows say once, few or many, or leave the size out.

j_gene: TRBJ2-5
abundance: -
d_gene: TRBD1
v_gene: TRBV7-8
CDR3aa: CARHRGGRETQYF
CDR3nt: TGTGCCAGACACAGGGGTGGTAGGGAGACCCAGTACTTC

j_gene: TRBJ2-7
abundance: once
d_gene: TRBD1
v_gene: TRBV6-5
CDR3aa: CASSHRDRSYEQYF
CDR3nt: TGTGCCAGCAGTCATCGGGACAGGTCCTACGAGCAGTACTTC

j_gene: TRBJ2-2
abundance: -
d_gene: TRBD2
v_gene: TRBV28
CDR3aa: CASSPTSGGRPVLFF
CDR3nt: TGTGCCAGCAGTCCAACTAGCGGGGGCCGTCCGGTGCTGTTTTTT

j_gene: TRBJ1-1
abundance: few
d_gene: TRBD1
v_gene: TRBV2
CDR3aa: CASSLQGAGVNTEAFF
CDR3nt: TGTGCCAGCAGTTTACAGGGGGCCGGAGTGAACACTGAAGCTTTCTTT

j_gene: TRBJ1-6
abundance: -
d_gene: -
v_gene: TRBV7-9
CDR3aa: CASSLVVVYNSPLHF
CDR3nt: TGTGCCAGCAGCTTAGTAGTCGTCTATAATTCACCCCTCCACTTT

j_gene: TRBJ1-4
abundance: once
d_gene: -
v_gene: TRBV19
CDR3aa: CASSKTAGYEKLFF
CDR3nt: TGTGCCAGTAGTAAGACAGCCGGATATGAAAAACTGTTTTTT

j_gene: TRBJ1-1
abundance: once
d_gene: -
v_gene: TRBV4-1
CDR3aa: CASSHPGTITEAFF
CDR3nt: TGCGCCAGCAGCCATCCCGGGACAATCACTGAAGCTTTCTTT

j_gene: TRBJ2-7
abundance: -
d_gene: -
v_gene: TRBV3-1/TRBV3-2
CDR3aa: CASSFRAGGQYF
CDR3nt: TGTGCCAGCAGCTTCCGGGCCGGGGGGCAGTACTTC

j_gene: TRBJ2-7
abundance: -
d_gene: -
v_gene: TRBV28
CDR3aa: CASSLATPYEQYF
CDR3nt: TGTGCCAGCAGTTTGGCAACCCCCTACGAGCAGTACTTC

j_gene: TRBJ2-5
abundance: -
d_gene: -
v_gene: TRBV7-9
CDR3aa: CASSFGGETQYF
CDR3nt: TGTGCCAGCAGCTTCGGGGGAGAGACCCAGTACTTC

j_gene: TRBJ2-1
abundance: -
d_gene: TRBD2
v_gene: TRBV28
CDR3aa: CASMRASGNEQFF
CDR3nt: TGTGCCAGCATGCGGGCTAGCGGGAATGAGCAGTTCTTC

j_gene: TRBJ2-1
abundance: -
d_gene: TRBD2
v_gene: TRBV6-1
CDR3aa: CASSEAREGFF
CDR3nt: TGTGCCAGCAGTGAAGCCAGGGAGGGGTTCTTC

j_gene: TRBJ1-2
abundance: -
d_gene: TRBD1
v_gene: TRBV9
CDR3aa: CARGQGGNYGYTF
CDR3nt: TGTGCCAGGGGACAGGGTGGTAACTATGGCTACACCTTC

j_gene: TRBJ1-2
abundance: once
d_gene: -
v_gene: TRBV24-1
CDR3aa: CATSAWRDGYTF
CDR3nt: TGTGCCACCAGTGCCTGGAGGGATGGCTACACCTTC

j_gene: TRBJ2-2
abundance: -
d_gene: TRBD1
v_gene: TRBV6-6
CDR3aa: CASRASGQPNTGELFF
CDR3nt: TGTGCCAGCAGGGCATCGGGACAGCCGAACACCGGGGAGCTGTTTTTT